Listed here is a single TCR beta chain. Its antigen is still unknown. The data derive from a study of type 1 regulatory T cells. Study overall: An in vitro protocol generated T-allo10, a Tr1-enriched, alloantigen-specific CD4 T cell product.

One entry per CDR3 protein results from TCRdb running MiXCR on the reads. The sample has about 65,000 distinct CDR3 sequences; roughly 50% are singletons. The CDR3 length is 13 residues. Germline lookup yields CDR1 DFQATT and CDR2 SNEGSKA (reference sequence). Study-wide results and limits: Type 1 regulatory T cells had a more restricted TCR repertoire than non-type 1 regulatory T cells.

The clonotype originates from a human donor in good health. The chain recombines TRBV20-1 with TRBJ2-3; D is possibly TRBD2 (7 bases). The specimen sequenced was cultured non-Tr1 T cells, either the whole culture or a sorted T cell fraction (not recorded which). The CDR3 loop reads CGGARTSTDTQYF. In DNA form, the CDR3 reads TGCGGGGGGGCCCGGACTAGCACAGATACGCAGTATTTT.